The sequence of this T cell receptor beta chain was determined in a study of T cells in tumors after PD-1 blockade. This clone was seen only once. The germline CDR1 and CDR2 sequences are MRHNA and SNTAGT. This CDR3 region has 13 residues. V gave up 4 bases and J gave up 9 bases, with 13 bases separating them. Assay: immunoSEQ multiplex PCR; the TCRdb copy retains only in-frame clones and omits some. The table records approximately 8,100 clones, 55% to 75% of them present only once. This sequence was found in a human donor with basal cell carcinoma. The sequencing here drew on tumor tissue, taken after anti-PD-1 treatment. The chain is built from TRBV6-4 and TRBJ2-1; no reliable D call. The DNA of the CDR3 is TGTGCCAGCAGTGCTTTAATCGGCCGTGAGCAGTTCTTC. As protein: CASSALIGREQFF.